This TCR beta chain emerged from a study of PD-1 blockade in classical Hodgkin lymphoma. Study findings and constraints: Lower baseline TCR diversity marked trial partial responders and progressors. It was CD4+ TCR diversity, not CD8+, that rose significantly by C4D1.

CDR1 LNHDA and CDR2 SQIVND come from the germline V gene (reference sequence). The germline V and J ends were trimmed by 3 bases and 1 base, with 7 bases remaining between them. This CDR3 has 13 amino acids. In regard to this clone: The antigen is unknown.

Some clones are missing from TCRdb's copy, which holds only in-frame ones; the method was immunoSEQ multiplex PCR. The repertoire consists of under 110,000 clones, with around 89% occurring once and the leading ten covering under 7.5%. Brentuximab vedotin exposure varied, and every patient relapsed after autologous stem cell transplantation. Best response was recorded as complete response, partial response or progressive disease. The V and J genes are TRBV19 and TRBJ2-7; D gene unclear. The sequencing here drew on peripheral blood mononuclear cells (PBMCs), taken before the second cycle of nivolumab. This TCR derives from a human donor with classical Hodgkin lymphoma. CDR3 loop: CASSMGKSYEQYF. In nucleotides, the CDR3 is TGTGCCAGTAGTATGGGGAAATCCTACGAGCAGTACTTC.